This note documents a single T cell receptor (beta chain) sequence. The data belong to a study of blood T cell repertoires in COVID-19. The trim removed 4 bases at V and 8 bases at J, leaving 11 bases unmatched. This CDR3 contains 15 residues. The germline CDR1 and CDR2 sequences are LGHDT and YNNKEL (reference sequence). As processed by the authors: Amplification with reference gene primers provided the estimates of nucleated cell counts. The table came from immunoSEQ multiplex PCR; TCRdb's copy has only in-frame clones and leaves some out. The DNA was the basis for D and trimming; V, J and clone size are from that table. The repertoire includes some 52,000 clones, 80% to 85% of them detected once, and about 2.6% sits in the top ten.

This clonotype was sampled from a man aged 45-60 years with acute or convalescent COVID-19. The source material was peripheral blood. This chain joins TRBV3-1 (or the pseudogene TRBV3-2) and TRBJ2-1; 7 bases are shared with TRBD2. Written as DNA, the CDR3 is TGTGCCAGCAGCCTAAGGTACGGGGGGAAGGATGAGCAGTTCTTC. This sequence encodes CASSLRYGGKDEQFF.